This T cell receptor beta chain originates from a study of T-cell memory formation after mild COVID-19. Study observations and caveats: The SARS-CoV-2 specificity of second-wave clones reaching peak at day 37 remained unverified. Of the contracting clones, CD4+ ones lay mainly in CM and EM, and CD8+ ones in EMRA. Several responding clones turned up in pre-infection memory, indicating that cross-reactive memory may have taken part.

Constant-segment primers served in 5'RACE that generated TCR alpha and TCR beta cDNA libraries bearing sample barcodes and UMIs. TCRdb itself ran the 5' RACE reads through MiXCR, one entry per CDR3 protein. The table includes about 350,000 distinct CDR3 sequences, 20% detected once. V shed 1 base and J shed 3 bases, with 5 bases lying between them. CDR1 MNHNS and CDR2 SASEGT come from the germline V gene. The CDR3 spans 13 residues. This clonotype came up a few times. Its target is not known. This rearrangement joins TRBV6-1 to TRBJ2-3, with D unresolved. The sample consisted of PBMCs or a T cell subset sorted from them (not recorded which). The receptor comes from a man aged 18 to 35 who had mild COVID-19 (a few samples of this study predate the infection). Cell type and time point are not known. This chain's CDR3 is CASSEVGTDTQYF. The DNA for the CDR3 is TGTGCCAGCAGTGAAGTCGGGACAGATACGCAGTATTTT.